These 17 T cell receptor beta chains share one sample of origin, sequenced in a study of a mutant IDH1 vaccine in newly diagnosed glioma (dated by TCRdb to the early 2020s). Libraries were constructed by the immunoSEQ multiplex PCR assay. The source is immuneACCESS, and TCRdb retained only in-frame sequences with V and J called. Part of the clones is not carried over; for the studies checked, unresolved V genes explain less than half of this, and the remainder is unexplained. The sample profile shows around 59,000 clones; approximately 91% of them were found once. Of the sample, approximately 2.4% is held by the ten largest clones. Reading the label with the study, this specimen's time point is: baseline, week 1 (first vaccination visit). Interpreted using the paper, the treatment or condition label stands for: pre-vaccination baseline after standard-of-care therapy. The source was PBMCs, collected from a glioma patient treated with radiotherapy, temozolomide or both. The receptor source for this set is a man aged 50 to 59 with glioma.

This sequence joins TRBV27 and TRBJ2-5; D unresolved. Trimming took off 3 bases at V and 2 bases at J, with 13 bases between the two ends. The germline gives CDR1 MNHEY, CDR2 SMNVEV (reference sequence). The CDR3 extends over 15 amino acids. The CDR3 DNA reads as TGTGCCAGCAGTTTTGCCCCAACCTTACAAGAGACCCAGTACTTC. Protein: CASSFAPTLQETQYF.

This chain joins TRBV7-9 and TRBJ2-6; possibly TRBD1 or TRBD2 for D (6 bases each). Germline V gene data show CDR1 as SEHNR and CDR2 as FQNEAQ (reference sequence). The V end lost 5 bases, the J end lost 2 bases, and 16 bases lay between the germline ends. This CDR3 comprises 17 residues. CDR3 sequence reads: CASSRRGRDTGANVLTF. The DNA of the CDR3 is TGTGCCAGCAGCCGGAGGGGCAGGGACACTGGGGCCAACGTCCTGACTTTC.

The chain uses TRBV19 and TRBJ1-6; 7 nucleotides align to TRBD1. In germline, CDR1 is LNHDA, CDR2 SQIVND (reference sequence). The CDR3 length is 15 residues. The V gene end was trimmed by 3 bases and the J gene end by 10 bases; junction bases not matched to a gene: 9. The DNA of the CDR3 is TGTGCCAGTAGTATGTCGACAGGGCCGCGGTCACCCCTCCACTTT. Translation gives CASSMSTGPRSPLHF. The variable domain in full, completed from reference TRBV19 and TRBJ1-6, reads DGGITQSPKYLFRKEGQNVTLSCEQNLNHDAMYWYRQDPGQGLRLIYYSQIVNDFQKGDIAEGYSVSREKKESFPLTVTSAQKNPTAFYLCASSMSTGPRSPLHFGNGTRLTVT.

The chain is built from TRBV18 and TRBJ2-2; the D gene could be TRBD1 or TRBD2 (5 bases each). Per the germline V gene, CDR1 is KGHSH and CDR2 is LQKENI. V lost 2 bases, J lost 3 bases, and 16 bases lay in between. The CDR3 runs to 17 residues. The CDR3 DNA reads TGTGCCAGCTCACCAGCAGGGAGACTATCCTACACCGGGGAGCTGTTTTTT. Protein product: CASSPAGRLSYTGELFF.

The V gene is TRBV5-1, the J gene TRBJ2-7, with 10 positions matching TRBD1. V lost 4 bases and J lost 3; bases outside the gene matches: 7. CDR1 SGHRS and CDR2 YFSETQ come from the germline V gene. The CDR3 covers 15 residues. CDR3 protein: CASSTDRGINYEQYF. For the CDR3, the DNA is TGCGCCAGCAGCACGGACAGGGGGATTAACTACGAGCAGTACTTC. Complete variable domain (other parts from reference TRBV5-1 and TRBJ2-7): KAGVTQTPRYLIKTRGQQVTLSCSPISGHRSVSWYQQTPGQGLQFLFEYFSETQRNKGNFPGRFSGRQFSNSRSEMNVSTLELGDSALYLCASSTDRGINYEQYFGPGTRLTVT.

This clone was recorded once. This chain joins TRBV2 and TRBJ2-5; the D gene is possibly TRBD2 (5 bases). This CDR3 region has 17 residues. V dropped 4 bases and J dropped 2 bases, with 20 bases sitting between them. Germline V gives CDR1 SNHLY, CDR2 FYNNEI. CDR3 amino acids: CASSGERLTSVQETQYF. For the CDR3, the DNA is TGTGCCAGCAGTGGGGAGAGGTTAACTAGTGTTCAAGAGACCCAGTACTTC.

The genes are TRBV30 and TRBJ2-1, with TRBD2 identical over 13 bases. The CDR3 contains 18 residues. CDR1 and CDR2 from the germline V gene are GTSNPN and SVGIG (reference sequence). J lost 0 bases, V lost 8 bases, and 13 bases had no gene match. The CDR3 DNA reads as TGTGCCCGATCCGGGACTAGCGGGATGAAGGGCTCCTACAATGAGCAGTTCTTC. This encodes CARSGTSGMKGSYNEQFF.

The table lists this clone with a count of one. CDR3 nucleotide sequence: TGTGCCTCGCTGTACCGGGACCGGGGGACCTACGAGCAGTACTTC. It encodes CASLYRDRGTYEQYF. V and J are TRBV30 and TRBJ2-7; TRBD2 might be the D (6 bases). There are 15 residues in the CDR3. The V and J ends lost 7 bases and 2 bases respectively, with 21 bases between them. CDR1 is GTSNPN and CDR2 is SVGIG in the germline V gene (reference sequence).

This chain joins TRBV10-2 and TRBJ1-1, with D perhaps matching TRBD1 (6 bases). V lost 6 bases and J 1 base, leaving 12 bases between the germline ends. CDR1 is WSHSY and CDR2 is SAAADI in the germline V gene. The CDR3 runs to 14 residues. The CDR3 sequence: CASRETGRNTEAFF. CDR3 bases: TGCGCCAGCAGAGAAACAGGGCGGAACACTGAAGCTTTCTTT.

The chain joins TRBV19 to TRBJ2-1; D might be TRBD2 (5 bases). Germline loops: CDR1 LNHDA, CDR2 SQIVND (reference sequence). The CDR3 has 15 residues. V was pared by 6 bases and J by 0 bases, with 12 bases between. The chain's CDR3 is CASRERRSSYNEQFF. The CDR3 region has the DNA TGTGCCAGTAGGGAGCGGCGTAGCTCCTACAATGAGCAGTTCTTC.

The chain uses TRBV4-1 and TRBJ1-2, with 8 nucleotides matching TRBD1. V gave up 1 base and J gave up 6 bases; unmatched junction bases: 10. The CDR3 runs to 16 residues. CDR1 MGHRA and CDR2 YSYEKL come from the germline V gene. The DNA for the CDR3 is TGCGCCAGCAGCCAAGTGAGACAGGGGCTCCAGGATGGCTACACCTTC. It is translated as CASSQVRQGLQDGYTF.

The chain is built from TRBV6-5 and TRBJ2-1, with 7 bases that match TRBD2. CDR1 is MNHEY, CDR2 SVGAGI, per germline. Trimming at V came to 0 bases and at J to 6 bases, leaving 5 bases not matched to a gene. This CDR3 region has 15 residues. Here the CDR3 reads CASSYSLAAVNEQFF. CDR3 nucleotide sequence: TGTGCCAGCAGTTACTCGCTAGCGGCCGTCAATGAGCAGTTCTTC.

The chain recombines TRBV19 with TRBJ2-1; 7 positions match TRBD2. Germline V gene sequence: CDR1 LNHDA, CDR2 SQIVND (reference sequence). V lost 3 bases and J lost 5; bases outside the gene matches: 7. This CDR3 has 15 residues. CDR3 in amino acids: CASSISGLLDNEQFF. The CDR3 DNA follows: TGTGCCAGTAGTATCTCGGGACTACTCGACAATGAGCAGTTCTTC. The full variable domain, its missing parts supplied by reference TRBV19 and TRBJ2-1, is DGGITQSPKYLFRKEGQNVTLSCEQNLNHDAMYWYRQDPGQGLRLIYYSQIVNDFQKGDIAEGYSVSREKKESFPLTVTSAQKNPTAFYLCASSISGLLDNEQFFGPGTRLTVL.

V is TRBV7-3 and J is TRBJ2-7; TRBD1 aligns across 7 bases. The J segment lost 3 bases and the V segment lost 6 bases, leaving 5 bases of the junction unmatched. From germline, CDR1 is SGHTA and CDR2 FQGTGA. CDR3 length: 13 residues. This chain's CDR3 is CASSPGTDYEQYF. The CDR3, as DNA: TGTGCCAGCAGTCCCGGGACAGACTACGAGCAGTACTTC.

The chain employs TRBV25-1 and TRBJ2-5; 13 nucleotides agree with TRBD2. Germline V gene lookup returns CDR1 MGHDK and CDR2 SYGVNS. The V and J ends lost 1 base and 2 bases, in that order; junction bases with no gene match: 4. This CDR3 spans 17 amino acids. The CDR3 spells CASSESRGLAGQETQYF. Here the CDR3 DNA reads TGTGCCAGCAGTGAATCCCGGGGACTAGCGGGACAAGAGACCCAGTACTTC.

The chain uses TRBV15 and TRBJ2-1; the D call may be TRBD1 or TRBD2 (6 bases each). V was pared by 5 bases and J by 10 bases, with 18 bases between. Germline-derived CDR1 and CDR2 are LNHNV and YYDKDF (reference sequence). This CDR3 is built from 14 residues. This CDR3 reads CATSGGTGAWEQFF. The CDR3 coding sequence is TGTGCCACCAGCGGGGGTACGGGGGCTTGGGAGCAGTTCTTC. Supplemented by reference TRBV15 and TRBJ2-1, the full variable domain reads DAMVIQNPRYQVTQFGKPVTLSCSQTLNHNVMYWYQQKSSQAPKLLFHYYDKDFNNEADTPDNFQSRRPNTSFCFLDIRSPGLGDTAMYLCATSGGTGAWEQFFGPGTRLTVL.

This clone appeared once. This chain connects TRBV28 to TRBJ2-7; TRBD1 aligns across 12 bases. Germline V gives CDR1 MDHEN, CDR2 SYDVKM. There are 15 residues in the CDR3. V lost 6 bases and J lost 7; bases outside the gene matches: 10. Here the CDR3 reads CASRPEGQGAWEQYF. The CDR3 region has the DNA TGTGCCAGCAGGCCTGAGGGACAGGGGGCTTGGGAGCAGTACTTC.